Sequencing of this T cell receptor (beta chain) was carried out in a study of T-cell memory formation after mild COVID-19 (dated by TCRdb to the early 2020s). As for the study more broadly: TCR sequence clusters from the two donors were largely donor specific. In a couple of donors, T-cell clones that expanded and contracted after mild COVID-19 were followed by sequencing TCRalpha and TCRbeta repertoires longitudinally. Two young, previously healthy adult volunteers made up the cohort, one male and one female. Broader findings and caveats from the paper: SARS-CoV-2 specificity was not confirmed for the second-wave clones peaking on day 37. Clones that contracted from day 15 to 85 showed balanced CD4/CD8 phenotypes, whereas a second wave of clones that expanded from day 15 to 37 leaned towards CD4+. Contracting CD4+ clones were found mainly in CM and EM memory subsets, while CD8+ clones were enriched in EMRA. The study included only a couple of mild cases, and larger cohorts that include severe cases with pre-infection samples were judged to be necessary. Some responding clones were found in pre-infection memory, which suggests that pre-existing cross-reactive memory T cells took part in the SARS-CoV-2 response.

Sequenced on an Illumina NovaSeq 6000. Using 5'RACE with constant-segment primers, TCRalpha and TCRbeta cDNA libraries were constructed, with sample barcodes and unique molecular identifiers added in the process. RNA was extracted from every sample with Trizol reagent. Amplification of the libraries took two PCR steps, and the second step added a second sample barcode plus Illumina TruSeq adapters. The libraries were sequenced on an Illumina NovaSeq using 2 x 150 bp paired-end reads. Turning to the authors' computational methods: The reads were demultiplexed and collapsed into UMI-guided consensus sequences using migec v1.2.7. With mixcr v2.1.11, UMI consensuses were aligned to TRA and TRB V and J templates and assembled into clonotypes. Expanded or contracted clonotypes were those called significant by both edgeR and NoisET, with noise models trained on biological replicates. For edgeR calls, the cutoffs were a false discovery rate-adjusted p below 0.01 and a log2 fold-change threshold of 1. As an exploratory analysis of dynamics, PCA with hierarchical clustering was applied to max-normalized trajectories of the 1000 most abundant clonotypes. Separately sequenced CD4+ and CD8+ repertoires were used to assign a CD4 or CD8 phenotype to each responding clone. The public reads were reprocessed in TCRdb via fastp at Q25 and MiXCR, keeping in-frame beta chains. Rows are unified per CDR3 protein, each entry keeping the most common DNA and genes. Clone size and V and J calls follow TCRdb, not the original study. This sample holds about 320,000 distinct CDR3 sequences; roughly an eighth were observed only once. The ten largest clones capture roughly a fifth of the sample.

As concerns this clonotype: Its antigen is not yet known. Per-base quality was not reported, and no clone a single base away is much larger than it.

CDR1 and CDR2 (SGDLS, YYNGEE) derive from the germline V gene. Taken from cysteine to phenylalanine, the CDR3 has 13 residues. Of all the DNA, just the CDR3 is kept, 39 bases in frame from base 1. V is reduced by 3 bases and J by 4 bases, leaving a spacing of 5 bases between them. Ficoll-Paque density gradient centrifugation was used to isolate PBMCs. This receptor chain uses TRBV9 and TRBJ2-6, with no D gene named confidently. The clonotype was recovered from a young man who had mild COVID-19 (a few samples of this study predate the infection). The sample titles of this study are shuffled in the database, so cell type and time point are left out; the donor was told from shared clones. The sequenced material came from PBMCs or a T cell subset sorted from them (not recorded which). The CDR3 has the sequence CASSARGANVLTF. The sequenced DNA is TGTGCCAGCAGCGCGAGGGGGGCCAACGTCCTGACTTTC.